Shown below are 11 T cell receptor beta chains from a single sample sequenced in a study of vaccination and CD4 T cells after COVID-19. The Oncomine TCR Beta short-read assay was what sequenced the DNA obtained from cultured CD4+ T cells. TCRdb ran MiXCR on the PCR reads and lists one entry per CDR3 protein. This table has roughly 8,400 distinct CDR3 sequences, roughly 73% appearing once. Regarding treatment: 10-day PBMC culture with coronavirus spike peptide pools or control peptides (ViraFEST assay). These receptors' targets are unknown. Input material: CD4+ T cells from blood, cultured in vitro. The receptors come from a human donor who had recovered from COVID-19.

This chain joins TRBV6-1 and TRBJ1-4, with D unclear. The CDR3 loop spans 15 amino acids. Trimming pared 4 bases from V and 8 bases from J, leaving 17 bases between. Germline CDR1 MNHNS, CDR2 SASEGT. Here the CDR3 reads CASSATRPPEEKLFF. CDR3 in DNA: TGTGCCAGCAGTGCCACCCGCCCGCCAGAGGAAAAACTGTTTTTT.

The table lists this clonotype with a few counts. Written as DNA, the CDR3 is TGTGCCACCAGTGAAGGGACTAGCGGGAAAGAGACCCAGTACTTC. Amino acid sequence: CATSEGTSGKETQYF. The chain uses TRBV24-1 and TRBJ2-5; 13 nucleotides align to TRBD2. CDR1 is KGHDR and CDR2 is SFDVKD in the germline V gene. The CDR3 totals 15 residues. J lost 3 bases, V lost 4 bases, and 1 base had no gene match.

V gene TRBV6-1 combines with J gene TRBJ2-7; D gene unclear. From germline, CDR1 is MNHNS and CDR2 SASEGT. V shed 3 bases and J shed 0 bases, with 15 bases lying between them. This CDR3 has 16 amino acids. The chain's CDR3 is CASSEQGSRSSYEQYF. In DNA, the CDR3 is TGTGCCAGCAGTGAGCAAGGGTCCAGGAGCTCCTACGAGCAGTACTTC.

This chain links TRBV11-2 with TRBJ1-2; D gene ambiguous. This CDR3 has 16 residues. Germline CDR1 reads SGHAT; CDR2 reads FQNNGV. V lost 1 base and J 5 bases, leaving 17 bases between the germline ends. The CDR3 is CASSLVRGKPPYGYTF. The CDR3 nucleotides are TGTGCCAGCAGCTTAGTGCGTGGCAAGCCGCCATATGGCTACACCTTC.

The gene calls are TRBV30 and TRBJ2-5; D not certain. The CDR3 contains 10 residues. V was pared by 5 bases and J by 1 base, with 2 bases between. CDR1 and CDR2 (germline): GTSNPN, SVGIG (reference sequence). CDR3 in amino acids: CAWAQETQYF. CDR3 coding DNA: TGTGCCTGGGCCCAAGAGACCCAGTACTTC.

V usage is TRBV20-1 and J usage is TRBJ2-7; D perhaps matches TRBD2 (6 bases). Trimming pared 3 bases from V and 1 base from J, leaving 16 bases between. Germline CDR1 is DFQATT and CDR2 is SNEGSKA (reference sequence). The CDR3 length is 15 residues. The CDR3, as DNA: TGCAGTGCTAGCGGAATTAGCGGCAAGTCCTACGAGCAGTACTTC. It codes for CSASGISGKSYEQYF.

V is TRBV7-9 and J is TRBJ2-1; the D gene is possibly TRBD2 (5 bases). V dropped 4 bases and J dropped 1 base, with 20 bases sitting between them. Germline V gene sequence: CDR1 SEHNR, CDR2 FQNEAQ (reference sequence). The CDR3 is 18 amino acids. CDR3 region: CASSSFRASRRSYNEQFF. The CDR3 DNA sequence: TGTGCCAGCAGCTCTTTTAGGGCTAGCCGGAGATCCTACAATGAGCAGTTCTTC. The entire variable domain, with the rest obtained from reference TRBV7-9 and TRBJ2-1, is as follows: DTGVSQNPRHKITKRGQNVTFRCDPISEHNRLYWYRQTLGQGPEFLTYFQNEAQLEKSRLLSDRFSAERPKGSFSTLEIQRTEQGDSAMYLCASSSFRASRRSYNEQFFGPGTRLTVL.

This clonotype was observed a single time. One junction end disagrees with the germline gene, perhaps due to a read error. This chain uses TRBV20-1 with TRBJ1-1; 8 bases are shared with TRBD1. Germline lookup yields CDR1 DFQATT and CDR2 SNEGSKA (reference sequence). The CDR3 sequence is 16 residues long. The CDR3 loop reads CGAHRGQGALNTEAFF. The CDR3 DNA is TGCGGTGCCCACCGCGGGCAGGGGGCCCTAAACACTGAAGCTTTCTTT.

The V gene is TRBV24-1, the J gene TRBJ1-2; 9 bases agree with TRBD1. Germline V lookup: CDR1 KGHDR, CDR2 SFDVKD. The CDR3 loop spans 15 amino acids. V was pared by 2 bases and J by 8 bases, with 8 bases of the junction left unmatched. The CDR3 loop is CATSDSGQGKRGYTF. The CDR3 DNA sequence: TGTGCCACCAGTGATTCGGGACAGGGAAAGAGGGGCTACACCTTC.

J is TRBJ2-7 and V is TRBV10-3, with 10 nucleotides matching TRBD1. The germline V gene encodes CDR1 ENHRY and CDR2 SYGVKD. The CDR3 covers 16 residues. J gave up 1 base and V 3 bases, and 6 bases lay outside the gene matches. The CDR3 region is CAISDPGQGRSYEQYF. The CDR3 DNA sequence: TGTGCCATCAGTGACCCGGGACAGGGGCGATCCTACGAGCAGTACTTC.

This chain uses TRBV2 with TRBJ2-7; 13 bases align to TRBD2. Germline V gene sequence: CDR1 SNHLY, CDR2 FYNNEI. The CDR3 sequence is 18 residues long. The ends lost 8 bases at V and 4 bases at J; junction bases unmatched: 17. DNA for the CDR3: TGTGCCAGCGACCCGTCTCCCTCACCGGGACTAGCGGGATACGAGCAGTACTTC. As protein: CASDPSPSPGLAGYEQYF.